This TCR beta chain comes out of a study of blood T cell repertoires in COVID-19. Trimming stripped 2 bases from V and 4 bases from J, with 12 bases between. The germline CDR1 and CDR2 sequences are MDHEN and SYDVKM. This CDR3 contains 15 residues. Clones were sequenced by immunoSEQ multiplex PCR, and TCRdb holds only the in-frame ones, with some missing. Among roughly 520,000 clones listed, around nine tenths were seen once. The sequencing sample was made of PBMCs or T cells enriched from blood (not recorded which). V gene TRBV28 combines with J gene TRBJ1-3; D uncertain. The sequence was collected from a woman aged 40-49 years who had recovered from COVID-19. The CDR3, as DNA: TGTGCCAGCAGTTTAAGAGACTTGGCCGGAAACACCATATATTTT. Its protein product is CASSLRDLAGNTIYF.